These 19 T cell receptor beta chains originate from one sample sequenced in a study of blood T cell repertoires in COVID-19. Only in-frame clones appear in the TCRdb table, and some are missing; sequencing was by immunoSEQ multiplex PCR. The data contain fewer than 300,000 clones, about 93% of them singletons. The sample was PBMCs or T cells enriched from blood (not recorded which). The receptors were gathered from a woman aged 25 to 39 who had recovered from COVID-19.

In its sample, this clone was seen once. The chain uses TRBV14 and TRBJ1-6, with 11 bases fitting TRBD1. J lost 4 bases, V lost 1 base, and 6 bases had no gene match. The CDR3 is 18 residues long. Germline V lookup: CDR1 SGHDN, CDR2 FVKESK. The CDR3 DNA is TGTGCCAGCAGCCAAGGGACAGGGGGCCCAGTTTATAATTCACCCCTCCACTTT. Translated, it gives CASSQGTGGPVYNSPLHF.

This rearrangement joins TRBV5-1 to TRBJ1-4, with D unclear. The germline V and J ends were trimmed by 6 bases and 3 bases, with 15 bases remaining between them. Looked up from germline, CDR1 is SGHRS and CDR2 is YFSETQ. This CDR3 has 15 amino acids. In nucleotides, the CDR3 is TGCGCCAGCACCTCAGGCGGGGTGGCTAATGAAAAACTGTTTTTT. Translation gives CASTSGGVANEKLFF.

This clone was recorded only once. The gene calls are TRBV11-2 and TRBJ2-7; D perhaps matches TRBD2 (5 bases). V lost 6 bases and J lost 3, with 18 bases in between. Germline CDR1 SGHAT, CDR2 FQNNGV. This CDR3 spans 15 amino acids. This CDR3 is CASSFTAGTNYEQYF. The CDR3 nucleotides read TGTGCCAGCAGTTTTACCGCGGGTACGAACTACGAGCAGTACTTC.

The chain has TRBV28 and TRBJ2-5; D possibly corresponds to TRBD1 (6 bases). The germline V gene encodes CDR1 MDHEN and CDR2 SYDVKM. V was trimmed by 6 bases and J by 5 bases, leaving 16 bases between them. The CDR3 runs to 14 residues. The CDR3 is CASSPPAGEETQYF. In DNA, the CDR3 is TGTGCCAGCAGCCCCCCGGCAGGGGAGGAGACCCAGTACTTC.

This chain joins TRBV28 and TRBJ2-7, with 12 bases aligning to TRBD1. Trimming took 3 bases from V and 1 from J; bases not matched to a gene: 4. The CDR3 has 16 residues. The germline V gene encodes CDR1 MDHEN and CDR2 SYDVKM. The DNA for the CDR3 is TGTGCCAGCAGTTTGGGACAGGGGGCTATTTCCTACGAGCAGTACTTC. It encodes CASSLGQGAISYEQYF.

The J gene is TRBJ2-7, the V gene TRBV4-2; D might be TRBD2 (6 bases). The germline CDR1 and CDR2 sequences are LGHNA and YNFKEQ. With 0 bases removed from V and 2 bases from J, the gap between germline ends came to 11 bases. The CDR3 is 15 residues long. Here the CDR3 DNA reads TGTGCCAGCAGCCAAGAGATTAGCGGACCCTACGAGCAGTACTTC. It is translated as CASSQEISGPYEQYF.

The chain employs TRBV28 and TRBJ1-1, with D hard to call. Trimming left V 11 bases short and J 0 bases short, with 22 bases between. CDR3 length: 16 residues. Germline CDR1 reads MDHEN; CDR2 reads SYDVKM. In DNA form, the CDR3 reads TGTGCCGCGACCCCCCGGGGTGTGGGAATGAACACTGAAGCTTTCTTT. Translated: CAATPRGVGMNTEAFF.

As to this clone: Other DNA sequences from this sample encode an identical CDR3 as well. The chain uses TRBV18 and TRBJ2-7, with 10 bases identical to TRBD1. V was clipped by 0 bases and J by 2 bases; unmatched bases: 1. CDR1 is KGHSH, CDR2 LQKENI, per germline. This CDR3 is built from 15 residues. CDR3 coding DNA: TGTGCCAGCTCACCACCGGGACAGGGGACCTACGAGCAGTACTTC. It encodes CASSPPGQGTYEQYF.

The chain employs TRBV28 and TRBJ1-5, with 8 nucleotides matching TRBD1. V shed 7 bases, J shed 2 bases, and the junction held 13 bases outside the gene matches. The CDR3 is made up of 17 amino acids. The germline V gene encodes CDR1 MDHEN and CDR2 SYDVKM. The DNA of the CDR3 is TGTGCCAGCACTACCTGGGGTCAACAGGGGGGCAATCAGCCCCAGCATTTT. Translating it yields CASTTWGQQGGNQPQHF.

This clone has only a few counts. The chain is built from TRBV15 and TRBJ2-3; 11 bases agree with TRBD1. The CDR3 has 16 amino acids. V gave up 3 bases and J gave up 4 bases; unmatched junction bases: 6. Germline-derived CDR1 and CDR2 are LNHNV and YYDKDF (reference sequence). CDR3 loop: CATSSLPGQGADTQYF. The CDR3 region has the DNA TGTGCCACCAGCAGTCTCCCGGGACAGGGGGCAGATACGCAGTATTTT.

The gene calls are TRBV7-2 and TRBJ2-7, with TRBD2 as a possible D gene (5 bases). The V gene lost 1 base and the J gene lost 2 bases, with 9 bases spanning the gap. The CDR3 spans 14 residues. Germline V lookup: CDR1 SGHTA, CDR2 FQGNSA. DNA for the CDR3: TGTGCCAGCAGCTTAGAAGGAGGACCCTACGAGCAGTACTTC. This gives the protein CASSLEGGPYEQYF.

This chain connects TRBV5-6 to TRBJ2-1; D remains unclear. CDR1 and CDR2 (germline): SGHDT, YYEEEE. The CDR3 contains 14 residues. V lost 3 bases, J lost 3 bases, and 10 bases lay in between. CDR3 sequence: CASSSNIFYNEQFF. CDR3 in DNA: TGTGCCAGCAGCTCCAACATATTCTACAATGAGCAGTTCTTC.

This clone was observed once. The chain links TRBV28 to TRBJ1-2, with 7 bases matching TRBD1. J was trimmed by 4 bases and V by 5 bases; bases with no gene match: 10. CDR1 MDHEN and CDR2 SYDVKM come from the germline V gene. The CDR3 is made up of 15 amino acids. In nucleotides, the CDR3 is TGTGCCAGCAGTCTCTCCAGGGGGAGAGGCTATGGCTACACCTTC. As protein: CASSLSRGRGYGYTF.

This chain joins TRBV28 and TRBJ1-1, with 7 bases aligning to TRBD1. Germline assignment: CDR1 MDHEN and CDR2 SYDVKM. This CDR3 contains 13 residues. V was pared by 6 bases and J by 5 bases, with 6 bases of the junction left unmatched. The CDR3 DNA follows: TGTGCCAGCAGACGACAGGGTGAGACTGAAGCTTTCTTT. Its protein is CASRRQGETEAFF.

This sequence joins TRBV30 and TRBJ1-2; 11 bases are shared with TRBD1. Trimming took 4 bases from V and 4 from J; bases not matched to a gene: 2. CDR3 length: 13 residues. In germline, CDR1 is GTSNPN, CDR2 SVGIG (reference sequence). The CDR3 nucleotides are TGTGCCTGGACCGGGACAGGGGGCTATGGCTACACCTTC. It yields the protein CAWTGTGGYGYTF. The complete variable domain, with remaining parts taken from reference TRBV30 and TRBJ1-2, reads SQTIHQWPATLVQPVGSPLSLECTVEGTSNPNLYWYRQAAGRGLQLLFYSVGIGQISSEVPQNLSASRPQDRQFILSSKKLLLSDSGFYLCAWTGTGGYGYTFGSGTRLTVV.

The CDR3 DNA reads as TGTGCCAGCAGCACCGGACTAGCGGGGGCCTACGAGCAGTACTTC. Encoded protein: CASSTGLAGAYEQYF. The chain couples TRBV6-2 or TRBV6-3 to TRBJ2-7, with 13 bases fitting TRBD2. The CDR3 has 15 residues. Unmatched junction bases numbered 4, after V lost 6 bases and J lost 2 bases. Germline V gene lookup returns CDR1 MNHEY and CDR2 SVGEGT.

The CDR3 here is CASSIIVGLAGEETQYF. CDR3 bases: TGTGCCAGTAGTATTATTGTGGGACTAGCGGGAGAAGAGACCCAGTACTTC. This sequence joins TRBV19 and TRBJ2-5; 14 nucleotides align to TRBD2. Germline lookup yields CDR1 LNHDA and CDR2 SQIVND (reference sequence). CDR3 length: 17 residues. Trimming at V came to 3 bases and at J to 3 bases, leaving 6 bases not matched to a gene.

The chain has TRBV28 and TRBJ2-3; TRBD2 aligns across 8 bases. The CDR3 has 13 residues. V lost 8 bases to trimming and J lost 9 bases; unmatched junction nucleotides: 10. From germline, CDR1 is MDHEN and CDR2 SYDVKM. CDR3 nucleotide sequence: TGTGCCAGCGGAGCGGGAGTAAGAGAGACGCAGTATTTT. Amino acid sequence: CASGAGVRETQYF.

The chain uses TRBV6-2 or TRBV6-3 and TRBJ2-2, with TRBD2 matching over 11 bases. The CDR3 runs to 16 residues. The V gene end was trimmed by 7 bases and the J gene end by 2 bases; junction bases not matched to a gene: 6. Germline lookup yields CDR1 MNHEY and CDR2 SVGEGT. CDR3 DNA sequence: TGTGCCAGCACCCCACTAGCGGGAGTTAACACCGGGGAGCTGTTTTTT. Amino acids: CASTPLAGVNTGELFF.